This is a list of T cell receptor beta chains from one sample in a study of cytomegalovirus exposure and HLA in healthy donors. The assay was immunoSEQ multiplex PCR, and TCRdb's table has in-frame clones only and misses some. The table has 210,000 or so clones, 70% to 90% seen once. The sequencing sample was made of PBMCs. These receptor sequences come from a human donor in good health. Both conserved end residues are part of each CDR3. D genes are given only for firm matches. Not every row has a clone size; where given, it reads once, few, many or a size class.

j_gene: TRBJ2-7
abundance: once
d_gene: TRBD1
v_gene: TRBV4-3
CDR3nt: TGCGCCAGCAGCCAAGATGCAGCAGGGGGATCCTACGAGCAGTACTTC
CDR3aa: CASSQDAAGGSYEQYF

j_gene: TRBJ1-4
abundance: NA
d_gene: TRBD1
v_gene: TRBV23-1
CDR3nt: TGCGCCAGCAGTCACCGGGACAGGAGTAATGAAAAACTGTTTTTT
CDR3aa: CASSHRDRSNEKLFF

j_gene: TRBJ2-7
abundance: NA
d_gene: NA
v_gene: TRBV5-8
CDR3nt: TGTGCCAGCAGTAGCAACAGGGTCTACGAGCAGTACTTC
CDR3aa: CASSSNRVYEQYF

j_gene: TRBJ1-1
abundance: once
d_gene: TRBD1
v_gene: TRBV4-1
CDR3nt: TGCGCCAGCAGCCAAGTTCAGGGGGTGAACACTGAAGCTTTCTTT
CDR3aa: CASSQVQGVNTEAFF

j_gene: TRBJ2-5
abundance: NA
d_gene: TRBD1
v_gene: TRBV29-1
CDR3nt: TGCAGCGTCCGCTTGACAGGGAAGGAGACCCAGTACTTC
CDR3aa: CSVRLTGKETQYF

j_gene: TRBJ2-7
abundance: NA
d_gene: NA
v_gene: TRBV5-1
CDR3nt: TGCGCCAGCAGCCCCGTTTACAAGCAGTACTTC
CDR3aa: CASSPVYKQYF

j_gene: TRBJ2-1
abundance: NA
d_gene: TRBD2
v_gene: TRBV27
CDR3nt: TGTGCCAGCAGTCCGGGGACTATATATGAGCAGTTCTTC
CDR3aa: CASSPGTIYEQFF

j_gene: TRBJ1-2
abundance: NA
d_gene: NA
v_gene: TRBV5-6
CDR3nt: TGTGCCAGCAGCTTAAGCCTAACGCTTATTGAGGGCTACACCTTC
CDR3aa: CASSLSLTLIEGYTF

j_gene: TRBJ2-7
abundance: NA
d_gene: NA
v_gene: TRBV5-1
CDR3nt: TGCGCCAGCAGCTCGATAGAAGCGTCCGAGCAGTACTTC
CDR3aa: CASSSIEASEQYF

j_gene: TRBJ1-5
abundance: NA
d_gene: NA
v_gene: TRBV5-1
CDR3nt: TGCGCCAGCAGCTTGGGGCAGGGGTTAAATCAGCCCCAGCATTTT
CDR3aa: CASSLGQGLNQPQHF

j_gene: TRBJ2-7
abundance: NA
d_gene: TRBD1
v_gene: TRBV18
CDR3nt: TGTGCCAGCTCACCCTTGACAGGGCTGGGGAGCGAGCAGTACTTC
CDR3aa: CASSPLTGLGSEQYF

j_gene: TRBJ2-2
abundance: NA
d_gene: TRBD2
v_gene: TRBV5-1
CDR3nt: TGCGCCAGCAGCTTGTTTGCTAGCGGGAACACCGGGGAGCTGTTTTTT
CDR3aa: CASSLFASGNTGELFF

j_gene: TRBJ1-1
abundance: NA
d_gene: TRBD1
v_gene: TRBV19
CDR3nt: TGTGCCACTAGGACAGGGGACGTGAACACTGAAGCTTTCTTT
CDR3aa: CATRTGDVNTEAFF

j_gene: TRBJ2-6
abundance: NA
d_gene: TRBD2
v_gene: TRBV2
CDR3nt: TGTGCCGGAATAGCGGGAAATGAGGCCAACGTCCTGACTTTC
CDR3aa: CAGIAGNEANVLTF

j_gene: TRBJ1-5
abundance: NA
d_gene: TRBD1
v_gene: TRBV28
CDR3nt: TGTGCCAGCAGTGGAAAAACAGGGGATAGCAATCAGCCCCAGCATTTT
CDR3aa: CASSGKTGDSNQPQHF